A single sample is the source of the 10 T cell receptor beta chains below, sequenced in a study of memory CD4+ T cells and cytomegalovirus serostatus. The sort gate was single viable CD3+CD4+CD8-CD45RO+ cells for memory CD4+ T cells. Repertoires were generated with immunoSEQ multiplex PCR, while TCRdb's copy carries only in-frame clones and drops some. The sample lists about 44,000 clones, 79% occurring once. Material for sequencing was memory CD4+ T cells from blood. These receptors were obtained from an adult in good health and CMV-seronegative.

The sample holds a few counts of this clone. This chain joins TRBV27 and TRBJ1-1; D may be TRBD1 (6 bases). The CDR3 consists of 14 residues. Germline V gene data show CDR1 as MNHEY and CDR2 as SMNVEV (reference sequence). Trimming took 4 bases from V and 7 from J, leaving 16 bases between them. In DNA form, the CDR3 reads TGTGCCAGCAGTTCCTACAGGGAGGAGGGTGAAGCTTTCTTT. This encodes CASSSYREEGEAFF.

The chain recombines TRBV10-1 with TRBJ2-4; TRBD1 matches at 9 bases. The CDR3 consists of 12 residues. V dropped 8 bases and J dropped 9; count of bases not matched to a gene: 5. Germline V lookup: CDR1 WNHNN, CDR2 SYGVQD (reference sequence). The CDR3 reads CASRDREGIQYF. CDR3 bases: TGCGCCAGCCGGGACAGGGAAGGCATTCAGTACTTC.

This chain connects TRBV6-1 to TRBJ2-3; possibly TRBD2 for D (6 bases). The V and J ends lost 10 bases and 0 bases respectively, with 11 bases between them. Germline V gene lookup returns CDR1 MNHNS and CDR2 SASEGT. CDR3 length equals 13 residues. For the CDR3, the DNA is TGTGCCATCTCGCGGGATAGCACAGATACGCAGTATTTT. Protein product: CAISRDSTDTQYF.

The J gene is TRBJ2-5, the V gene TRBV2; 10 nucleotides match TRBD1. TRBJ2-7 matches the DNA end more closely, so the J call is doubtful. This CDR3 is 14 amino acids long. Germline assignment: CDR1 SNHLY and CDR2 FYNNEI. The CDR3 here is CASSARDRGYEQYF. DNA of the CDR3: TGTGCCAGCAGTGCCCGGGACAGGGGCTACGAGCAGTACTTC.

The chain recombines TRBV13 with TRBJ2-7; a possible D gene is TRBD2 (5 bases). V was trimmed by 4 bases and J by 7 bases, leaving 17 bases between them. This CDR3 comprises 14 residues. CDR1 is PRHDT, CDR2 FYEKMQ, per germline (reference sequence). The CDR3 here is CASSYRSGSKEQYF. DNA for the CDR3: TGTGCCAGCAGCTACCGAAGTGGGAGCAAAGAGCAGTACTTC.

Notes on this clone: Compared with germline, one end of the junction differs, possibly owing to a read error. The rearrangement links TRBV2 to TRBJ1-5; D is undetermined. This CDR3 spans 12 amino acids. Looked up from germline, CDR1 is SNHLY and CDR2 is FYNNEI. The CDR3 nucleotides are TGTGCCAGCAGGGAAGGGAATCAGCCCCAGCATTTT. As protein: CASREGNQPQHF.

The J gene is TRBJ1-1, the V gene TRBV7-9; 7 bases map to TRBD1. The ends lost 5 bases at V and 1 base at J; junction bases unmatched: 4. Germline V gives CDR1 SEHNR, CDR2 FQNEAQ (reference sequence). CDR3 size: 14 residues. The CDR3, as DNA: TGTGCCAGCAGCGAACAGGGGCGGAACACTGAAGCTTTCTTT. Its protein product is CASSEQGRNTEAFF.

By proportion, this clone is medium-sized (0.01 to 0.1%). This chain links TRBV5-1 with TRBJ2-7; no firm D call. The CDR3 covers 12 residues. Trimming stripped 0 bases from V and 1 base from J, with 2 bases between. Per germline, CDR1 SGHRS and CDR2 YFSETQ. The CDR3 loop reads CASSLVSYEQYF. CDR3 nucleotide sequence: TGCGCCAGCAGCTTGGTGTCCTACGAGCAGTACTTC. Based on the CDR3 plus reference TRBV5-1 and TRBJ2-7, the full variable domain is KAGVTQTPRYLIKTRGQQVTLSCSPISGHRSVSWYQQTPGQGLQFLFEYFSETQRNKGNFPGRFSGRQFSNSRSEMNVSTLELGDSALYLCASSLVSYEQYFGPGTRLTVT.

The V and J genes are TRBV15 and TRBJ2-7; D call uncertain. Trimming cost V 1 base and J 2 bases, with 12 bases left between them. Looked up from germline, CDR1 is LNHNV and CDR2 is YYDKDF (reference sequence). The CDR3 is made up of 15 amino acids. CDR3 sequence (DNA): TGTGCCACCAGCAGAGTAGGAATAAAACCCTACGAGCAGTACTTC. Translation: CATSRVGIKPYEQYF.

This clone was observed once. The chain has TRBV7-2 and TRBJ1-4; 7 positions agree with TRBD1. V dropped 3 bases and J dropped 4; count of bases not matched to a gene: 5. The germline V gene encodes CDR1 SGHTA and CDR2 FQGNSA. This CDR3 spans 15 amino acids. CDR3 DNA: TGTGCCAGCAGCTTTTCCGGGACAGTTAATGAAAAACTGTTTTTT. It is translated as CASSFSGTVNEKLFF.